This T cell receptor beta chain derives from a study of blood T cell repertoires in COVID-19. Sequencing used immunoSEQ multiplex PCR; TCRdb keeps in-frame clones, though not all of them. This table holds some 96,000 clones, approximately 90% found once. The V end lost 2 bases, the J end lost 5 bases, and 6 bases lay between the germline ends. The V gene's germline CDR1 is MNHEY and CDR2 SVGAGI. This CDR3 is built from 12 residues. This chain connects TRBV6-5 to TRBJ1-2; D ambiguous. The receptor comes from a man aged 60-69 years with acute or convalescent COVID-19. Sequenced sample: peripheral blood. CDR3 bases: TGTGCCAGCAGTTACGGACTTTATGGCTACACCTTC. Its translation: CASSYGLYGYTF.